This T cell receptor (beta chain) was found in a study of cytomegalovirus exposure and HLA in healthy donors. Study-wide results and caveats: Of the V segments, some could not be distinguished, including TRBV6-2 and TRBV6-3, and were excluded.

The germline CDR1 and CDR2 sequences are WSHSY and SAAADI. Germline trimming cut 3 bases from V and 7 bases from J; bases unmatched to any gene: 10. The CDR3 runs to 15 residues. This clone was seen a single time. Its antigen remains unknown. Primers: 60 Vbeta forward and 13 Jbeta reverse. TCRdb's copy holds only in-frame clones and misses some; the assay was immunoSEQ multiplex PCR. Here the sample spans 160,000 or so clones, over 75% being singletons. The V call is TRBV10-2, the J call TRBJ2-7; TRBD2 aligns across 9 bases. The specimen sequenced was PBMCs. The TCR sequence derives from a woman aged 45-59 years in good health and CMV-seronegative. The CDR3 DNA reads TGCGCCAGCAGTGATTCTGCGGGGGGGCTCGGGGAGCAGTACTTC. The encoded protein is CASSDSAGGLGEQYF.